These T cell receptor beta chains were read from a single sample in a study of beta chain features in type 1 diabetes. Profiling relied on immunoSEQ multiplex PCR, and the TCRdb table lists in-frame clones only, not all of them. The sample carries more than 110,000 clones, 6% to 7.5% recorded once. Sequenced input: central memory CD4+ T cells from blood. The receptor source for this set is a woman in her twenties or thirties in good health. Both conserved end residues are part of each CDR3. D genes are given only for firm matches. Only part of the rows carry a size: once, few, many, or a class if the clone is expanded.

TGTGCCAGCAGCCAACTAGCGAAAAGCACAGATACGCAGTATTTT,CASSQLAKSTDTQYF,-,TRBV5-6,TRBD2,TRBJ2-3
TGTGCCAGCAAGCTAGCGGGAGTGGGGGAGCTGTTTTTT,CASKLAGVGELFF,few,TRBV6-6,TRBD2,TRBJ2-2
TGTGCCTGGAGTGTAATGGGGGCGAGTGGCTACACCTTC,CAWSVMGASGYTF,many,TRBV30,-,TRBJ1-2
TGTGCCAGCAGCTTAGACGCGGGAAAGTACAATGAGCAGTTCTTC,CASSLDAGKYNEQFF,few,TRBV11-3,-,TRBJ2-1
TGTGCCAGTAGTCCGGAGAACAACTATGGCTACACCTTC,CASSPENNYGYTF,-,TRBV19,-,TRBJ1-2
TGTGCCAGCAAATCGACTAGCAGTCTCTACGAGCAGTACTTC,CASKSTSSLYEQYF,many,TRBV28,TRBD2,TRBJ2-7
TGTGCCAGCAGCTTCGGGACTAGCGGTACCCAGTACTTC,CASSFGTSGTQYF,many,TRBV7-9,TRBD2,TRBJ2-5
TGTGCCAGCAGCTTAAGTCCAAGCGAAGAGACCCAGTACTTC,CASSLSPSEETQYF,few,TRBV7-2,-,TRBJ2-5
TGTGCCAGCAGCCCCCGAAGACTAGATGGCTACGAGCAGTACTTC,CASSPRRLDGYEQYF,few,TRBV9,-,TRBJ2-7
TGTGCCATCAGTGAGTCGCAGGGGGTAACTGGAAACACCATATATTTT,CAISESQGVTGNTIYF,-,TRBV10-3,TRBD1,TRBJ1-3
TGTGCCAGCAGCTTAAATTCGCGGGAGACCCAGTACTTC,CASSLNSRETQYF,-,TRBV11-2,-,TRBJ2-5
TGTGCCAGCAGCTATGAAGGACAGGGTTCCTACGAGCAGTACTTC,CASSYEGQGSYEQYF,-,TRBV7-9,TRBD1,TRBJ2-7
TGTGCCAGCAGACAGGGGTTAAATCAGCCCCAGCATTTT,CASRQGLNQPQHF,-,TRBV27,TRBD1,TRBJ1-5
TGTGCCAGCAGTTCCACCACACAGGGGTATGAGCAGTTCTTC,CASSSTTQGYEQFF,-,TRBV2,TRBD1,TRBJ2-1
TGTGCCAGCAGTTTAGGGACAGGGGCCAAAAACATTCAGTACTTC,CASSLGTGAKNIQYF,-,TRBV28,TRBD1,TRBJ2-4
TGTGCCAGCAGCCCCGGTCTCGCCGGGGAGCTGTTTTTT,CASSPGLAGELFF,-,TRBV7-2,-,TRBJ2-2
TGTGCCTGGACTCGACAGGGATTACAAGAGACCCAGTACTTC,CAWTRQGLQETQYF,-,TRBV30,TRBD1,TRBJ2-5
TGTGCCAGCAGTCCCGTGGCAGGTCAGCAGTACTTC,CASSPVAGQQYF,-,TRBV6-5,-,TRBJ2-7
TGTGCCTGGAGTGTAGGGACAAGCTCCTACGAGCAGTACTTC,CAWSVGTSSYEQYF,-,TRBV30,-,TRBJ2-7
TGTGCCAGCAGCTTGGGCATCCAGCGGGTCGGCGGTGAGCAGTTCTTC,CASSLGIQRVGGEQFF,many,TRBV5-4,-,TRBJ2-1
TGTGCCAGCAGCTTAATGGCTAGCGGGACTGGTGAGCAGTTCTTC,CASSLMASGTGEQFF,-,TRBV7-2,TRBD2,TRBJ2-1
TGTGCCAGCAGTGAATCGGGGACTAACTACAATGAGCAGTTCTTC,CASSESGTNYNEQFF,-,TRBV25-1,TRBD2,TRBJ2-1
TGTGCCATCAGCTCCGGGACGGGGGGAGAGACCCAGTACTTC,CAISSGTGGETQYF,-,TRBV10-3,TRBD2,TRBJ2-5
TGTGCCAGCAGCCCTACTAGCGGGGTTGTCAATGAGCAGTTCTTC,CASSPTSGVVNEQFF,few,TRBV7-3,TRBD2,TRBJ2-1
TGCGCCAGCAGCCAGTCAGTAAACTCCTACGAGCAGTACTTC,CASSQSVNSYEQYF,-,TRBV4-3,-,TRBJ2-7
TGTGCCAGCAGCCGAGTAGCCGTACCGGGGAGCACAGATACGCAGTATTTT,CASSRVAVPGSTDTQYF,-,TRBV4-2,-,TRBJ2-3
TGTGCCAGCATTCTGAGGACAGATCCCTATGGCTACACCTTC,CASILRTDPYGYTF,-,TRBV6-5,-,TRBJ1-2
TGCGCCAGCAGCTTGACCGGGACAGGGGGCCCCGGGGAGCTGTTTTTT,CASSLTGTGGPGELFF,few,TRBV5-1,TRBD1,TRBJ2-2
TGTGCCAGCAACCAGCGGGAGGCGTCCTACAATGAGCAGTTCTTC,CASNQREASYNEQFF,few,TRBV2,TRBD2,TRBJ2-1